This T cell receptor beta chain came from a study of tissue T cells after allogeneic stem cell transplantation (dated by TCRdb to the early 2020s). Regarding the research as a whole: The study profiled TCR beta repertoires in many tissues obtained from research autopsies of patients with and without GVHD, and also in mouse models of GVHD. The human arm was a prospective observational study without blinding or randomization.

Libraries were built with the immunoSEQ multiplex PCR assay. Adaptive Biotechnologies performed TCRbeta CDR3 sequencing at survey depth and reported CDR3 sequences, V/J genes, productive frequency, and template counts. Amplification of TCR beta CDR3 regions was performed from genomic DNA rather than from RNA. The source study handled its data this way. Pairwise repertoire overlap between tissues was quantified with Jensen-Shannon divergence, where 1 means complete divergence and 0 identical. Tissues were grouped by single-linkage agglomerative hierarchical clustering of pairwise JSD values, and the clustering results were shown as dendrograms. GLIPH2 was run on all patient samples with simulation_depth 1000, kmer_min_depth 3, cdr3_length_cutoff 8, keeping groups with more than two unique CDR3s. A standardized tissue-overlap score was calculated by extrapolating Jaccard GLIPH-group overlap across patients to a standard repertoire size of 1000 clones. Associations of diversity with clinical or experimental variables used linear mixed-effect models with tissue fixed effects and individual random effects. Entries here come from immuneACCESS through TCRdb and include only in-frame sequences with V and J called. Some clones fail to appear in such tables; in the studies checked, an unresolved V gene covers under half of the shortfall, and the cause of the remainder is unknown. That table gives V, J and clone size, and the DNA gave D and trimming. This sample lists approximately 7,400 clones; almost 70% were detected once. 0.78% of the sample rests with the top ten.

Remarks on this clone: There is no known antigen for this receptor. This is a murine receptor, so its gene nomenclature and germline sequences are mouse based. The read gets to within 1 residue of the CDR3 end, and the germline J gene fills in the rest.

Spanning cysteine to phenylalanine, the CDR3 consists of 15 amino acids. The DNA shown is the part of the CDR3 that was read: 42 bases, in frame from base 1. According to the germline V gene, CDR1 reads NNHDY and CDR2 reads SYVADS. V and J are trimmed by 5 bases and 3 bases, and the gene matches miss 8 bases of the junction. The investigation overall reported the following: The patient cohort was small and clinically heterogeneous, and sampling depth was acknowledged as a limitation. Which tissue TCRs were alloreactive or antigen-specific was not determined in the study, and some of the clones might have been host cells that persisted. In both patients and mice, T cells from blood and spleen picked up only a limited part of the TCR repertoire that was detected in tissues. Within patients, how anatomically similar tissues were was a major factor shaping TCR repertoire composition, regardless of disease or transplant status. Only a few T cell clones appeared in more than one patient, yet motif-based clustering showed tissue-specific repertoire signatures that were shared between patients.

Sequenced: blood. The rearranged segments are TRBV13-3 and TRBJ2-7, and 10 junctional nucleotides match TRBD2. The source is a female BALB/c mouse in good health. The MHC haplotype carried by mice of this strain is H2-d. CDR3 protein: CASSTPGLGFYEQYF. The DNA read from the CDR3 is TGTGCCAGCAGCACCCCGGGACTGGGGTTCTATGAACAGTAC.